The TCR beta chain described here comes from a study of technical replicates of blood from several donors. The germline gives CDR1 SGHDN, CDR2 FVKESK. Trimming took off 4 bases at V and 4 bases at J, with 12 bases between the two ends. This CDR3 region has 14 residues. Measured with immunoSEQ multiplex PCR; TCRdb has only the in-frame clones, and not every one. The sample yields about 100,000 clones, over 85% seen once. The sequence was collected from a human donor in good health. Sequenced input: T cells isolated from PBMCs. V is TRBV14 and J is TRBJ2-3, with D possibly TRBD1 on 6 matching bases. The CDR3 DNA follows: TGTGCCAGCAGCCTACAGGGAGATGCAGATACGCAGTATTTT. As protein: CASSLQGDADTQYF.